Listed here are 3 T cell receptor beta chains from one sample, sequenced in a study of CD8 T cells in Susac syndrome. Random hexamers served to reverse transcribe roughly 0.45 to 1 ug RNA. TCRdb independently ran MiXCR on the immunoSEQ multiplex PCR reads; one entry per CDR3 protein. The repertoire consists of a few hundred thousand distinct CDR3 sequences, with 95% occurring once and the leading ten covering about 0.091%. Sequenced: CD4+ T cells from PBMCs. Source of these receptors: a human donor with multiple sclerosis.

The rearrangement links TRBV7-3 to TRBJ2-1, with D possibly matching TRBD1 (5 bases). The CDR3 is 14 amino acids. Between the trimmed V and J ends, which lost 9 bases and 10 bases, there was a span of 22 bases. The germline V gene encodes CDR1 SGHTA and CDR2 FQGTGA. The CDR3, as DNA: TGTGCCAGTAGGGGTGGGCTGAATAACGGGGAGCAGTTCTTC. It is translated as CASRGGLNNGEQFF.

CDR3 bases: TGTGCCAGCAGTTCGGTTCGCGAGCAGTACTTC. Amino acid sequence: CASSSVREQYF. The chain couples TRBV28 to TRBJ2-7; D remains ambiguous. The CDR3 runs to 11 residues. V was cut by 4 bases and J by 6 bases, with 7 bases left in between. CDR1 is MDHEN and CDR2 is SYDVKM in the germline V gene. The full variable domain, its missing parts supplied by reference TRBV28 and TRBJ2-7, is DVKVTQSSRYLVKRTGEKVFLECVQDMDHENMFWYRQDPGLGLRLIYFSYDVKMKEKGDIPEGYSVSREKKERFSLILESASTNQTSMYLCASSSVREQYFGPGTRLTVT.

The chain carries TRBV12-3 or TRBV12-4 and TRBJ2-2, with 11 bases fitting TRBD2. CDR3 length: 14 amino acids. Trimming cost V 8 bases and J 4 bases; bases outside gene matches: 3. The CDR3 loop is CASGTSGSTGELFF. The CDR3 DNA follows: TGTGCCAGCGGAACTAGCGGGAGCACCGGGGAGCTGTTTTTT.